This TCR beta chain was sequenced in a study of blood T cell repertoires in COVID-19. V lost 1 base to trimming and J lost 3 bases, with 18 bases between them. This CDR3 spans 18 amino acids. The germline V gene encodes CDR1 SGHNT and CDR2 YENEEA. Authors' processing steps: Amplification of reference gene primers provided the estimated nucleated cell counts. Only in-frame clones appear in the TCRdb table, and some are missing; sequencing was by immunoSEQ multiplex PCR. The DNA gave D and trimming, while V, J and clone size come from that table. The sample gives approximately 250,000 clones, over 80% of which show up once; about 4% is in the top ten.

This TCR was sampled from a woman younger than 45 with acute COVID-19. This chain joins TRBV11-3 and TRBJ2-2, with D tentatively TRBD2 (6 bases). The material sequenced was PBMCs or T cells enriched from blood (not recorded which). CDR3 sequence (DNA): TGTGCCAGCAGCTTAGGAGGCTGGGGACTTGGGGACACCGGGGAGCTGTTTTTT. Translated, it gives CASSLGGWGLGDTGELFF.